The 15 T cell receptor beta chains below were found in one sample sequenced in a study of T cell changes during pregnancy in multiple sclerosis. Assay: immunoSEQ multiplex PCR; the TCRdb copy retains only in-frame clones and omits some. The sample yields about 72,000 clones, roughly 89% seen once. The sample in question was peripheral blood, obtained in the second trimester of pregnancy. The source is a female donor with multiple sclerosis, enrolled in a pregnancy study.

The sample holds a few counts of this clone. The CDR3 DNA follows: TGTGCCAGCAGCGTAGGGGCCAGGGAGAACACTGAAGCTTTCTTT. Translating it yields CASSVGARENTEAFF. V usage is TRBV9 and J usage is TRBJ1-1; TRBD1 is a possible D gene (5 bases). V was clipped by 0 bases and J by 1 base, with 10 bases between them. Per the germline V gene, CDR1 is SGDLS and CDR2 is YYNGEE. CDR3 length: 15 amino acids.

In this sample, this clone turned up a few times. The chain combines TRBV9 with TRBJ2-3; D is undetermined. This CDR3 is 12 amino acids long. Germline assignment: CDR1 SGDLS and CDR2 YYNGEE. Trimming shortened V by 4 bases and J by 5 bases, and 8 bases separated the two germline ends. CDR3 nucleotides: TGTGCCAGCAGCCCCACGGGAGATACGCAGTATTTT. Translated, it gives CASSPTGDTQYF.

The chain couples TRBV7-9 to TRBJ2-3, with TRBD2 matching over 8 bases. V gave up 3 bases and J gave up 0 bases; unmatched junction bases: 2. CDR3 length: 15 amino acids. CDR1 and CDR2 from the germline V gene are SEHNR and FQNEAQ (reference sequence). CDR3 in DNA: TGTGCCAGCAGCTTCAGCGGGGGTAGCACAGATACGCAGTATTTT. This encodes CASSFSGGSTDTQYF.

The chain joins TRBV5-6 to TRBJ2-7; 7 bases are shared with TRBD1. Germline CDR1 is SGHDT and CDR2 is YYEEEE. The V gene end was trimmed by 3 bases and the J gene end by 5 bases; junction bases not matched to a gene: 5. This CDR3 comprises 13 residues. The CDR3 DNA reads as TGTGCCAGCAGCTCCGACAGGGCAAACGAGCAGTACTTC. As protein: CASSSDRANEQYF.

This chain connects TRBV6-1 to TRBJ1-2, with D hard to call. The CDR3 consists of 14 residues. CDR1 and CDR2 (germline): MNHNS, SASEGT. V was pared by 5 bases and J by 4 bases, with 14 bases between. The CDR3 here is CASSPSPGSYGYTF. As DNA, the CDR3 is TGTGCCAGCAGTCCCAGTCCGGGGTCCTATGGCTACACCTTC.

The CDR3 DNA sequence: TGTGCCATCACCAGAAAACAGGGGGGGAACACTGAAGCTTTCTTT. Translated: CAITRKQGGNTEAFF. This chain links TRBV10-3 with TRBJ1-1; 8 nucleotides agree with TRBD1. The CDR3 runs 15 residues. Trimming removed 7 bases from V and 1 base from J; junction bases left unmatched: 8. Germline CDR1 reads ENHRY; CDR2 reads SYGVKD.

This rearrangement joins TRBV9 to TRBJ2-7; D is perhaps TRBD1 (5 bases). The V end was cut by 0 bases, the J end by 2 bases, with 9 bases between. Germline V gene sequence: CDR1 SGDLS, CDR2 YYNGEE. The CDR3 runs 14 residues. The CDR3 bases are TGTGCCAGCAGCGTAGCCCCAGGGACCTACGAGCAGTACTTC. This codes for CASSVAPGTYEQYF.

The chain couples TRBV19 to TRBJ2-6, with 13 positions matching TRBD2. The germline CDR1 and CDR2 sequences are LNHDA and SQIVND (reference sequence). The J segment lost 1 base and the V segment lost 4 bases, leaving 13 bases of the junction unmatched. The CDR3 has 21 amino acids. CDR3 DNA sequence: TGTGCCAGTAGTACACCGGGACTAGCGGGGAGCCCGTTTTCTGGGGCCAACGTCCTGACTTTC. Translation gives CASSTPGLAGSPFSGANVLTF.

CDR3 loop: CASSLPKETGQGDNSPLHF. The CDR3 nucleotides are TGTGCCAGCAGCTTGCCCAAGGAGACAGGACAGGGGGATAATTCACCCCTCCACTTT. The V call is TRBV5-5, the J call TRBJ1-6; 10 bases align to TRBD1. Trimming removed 1 base from V and 5 bases from J; junction bases left unmatched: 12. Germline V gene data show CDR1 as SGHKS and CDR2 as YYEKEE (reference sequence). CDR3 size: 19 residues.

V and J are TRBV14 and TRBJ1-2; D not resolved. V shed 0 bases and J shed 1 base, with 3 bases lying between them. The CDR3 contains 13 residues. CDR1 and CDR2 from the germline V gene are SGHDN and FVKESK. The CDR3 region has the DNA TGTGCCAGCAGCCAAGACCTTAACTATGGCTACACCTTC. Translating gives CASSQDLNYGYTF.

V usage is TRBV14 and J usage is TRBJ2-7; a weak D match, TRBD1 (6 bases). The V end lost 4 bases, the J end lost 13 bases, and 17 bases lay between the germline ends. This CDR3 region has 12 residues. CDR1 is SGHDN and CDR2 is FVKESK in the germline V gene. The CDR3 sequence is CASSPSRGHPYF. CDR3 nucleotides: TGTGCCAGCAGCCCGTCAAGGGGACATCCCTACTTC.

The J gene is TRBJ1-3, the V gene TRBV19; D may be TRBD1 (5 bases). The CDR3 length is 14 residues. Trimming removed 2 bases from V and 3 bases from J, with 8 bases in between. Germline CDR1 is LNHDA and CDR2 is SQIVND (reference sequence). The CDR3 bases are TGTGCCAGTAGTATAATAGGGGATGGAAACACCATATATTTT. Translated: CASSIIGDGNTIYF.

The rearrangement uses TRBV6-5 and TRBJ2-7; TRBD1 agrees at 7 bases. Germline V lookup: CDR1 MNHEY, CDR2 SVGAGI. V gave up 2 bases and J gave up 0 bases; unmatched junction bases: 4. This CDR3 has 15 amino acids. The CDR3 reads CASSYLSGGSYEQYF. As DNA, the CDR3 is TGTGCCAGCAGTTACCTCTCAGGGGGCTCCTACGAGCAGTACTTC.

The V call is TRBV27, the J call TRBJ2-3, with TRBD2 identical over 10 bases. The V segment lost 6 bases and the J segment 0 bases; nucleotides outside the gene matches: 3. The CDR3 consists of 15 residues. Germline V gene lookup returns CDR1 MNHEY and CDR2 SMNVEV (reference sequence). The CDR3 spells CASRKAGGSTDTQYF. In DNA form, the CDR3 reads TGTGCCAGCAGAAAAGCGGGGGGGAGCACAGATACGCAGTATTTT.

This clone was seen a single time. The rearrangement links TRBV5-6 to TRBJ2-3; TRBD1 agrees at 9 bases. The CDR3 is 16 residues long. The trim removed 1 base at V and 4 bases at J, leaving 7 bases unmatched. CDR1 SGHDT and CDR2 YYEEEE come from the germline V gene. The CDR3 spells CASSLSTGGPPDTQYF. The CDR3 DNA sequence: TGTGCCAGCAGCTTGTCGACAGGGGGTCCTCCAGATACGCAGTATTTT.